This T cell receptor beta chain comes out of a study of T cell repertoires in aging, cancer and after chemotherapy. Study background: Six age groups, ranging from 30 or younger to 70 or older, included the donors. Approximately 8 million TCR reads were in the whole dataset.

TCR beta rearrangements were amplified from peripheral blood genomic DNA. TRB rearrangements spanning V, D and J were amplified using mixed TRB-A/B primers. One entry per CDR3 protein, called by TCRdb with MiXCR from the multiplex PCR reads. Of over 9,000 distinct CDR3 sequences detected, roughly 35% appear once; the ten largest clones hold about 10%. V was clipped by 5 bases and J by 5 bases, with 16 bases between them. The CDR3 runs 16 residues. Per germline, CDR1 LNHDA and CDR2 SQIVND (reference sequence). This clonotype was detected a few times. Antigen specificity is unknown. General observations from the study: Loss of evenness, beyond lost richness, contributed to age-related TCR diversity decline in cancer patients.

What was sequenced was blood. The TCR originated in a human donor in good health. The gene calls are TRBV19 and TRBJ1-6; D uncertain. The CDR3 spells CASSLATGPDNSPLHF. CDR3 sequence (DNA): TGTGCCAGTAGTCTAGCCACCGGACCCGATAATTCACCCCTCCACTTT.